A selection of T cell receptor beta chains follows, all from one sample in a study of blood T cell repertoires in COVID-19. Clones were sequenced by immunoSEQ multiplex PCR, and TCRdb holds only the in-frame ones, with some missing. Of roughly 280,000 clones in the sample, around 84% were seen once. Sequencing was performed on peripheral blood. These receptors all stem from a man aged 60 to 75 with acute or convalescent COVID-19. Each CDR3 is given with its conserved first and last residue. Each record gives: D gene, V gene, clone size, J gene, CDR3 protein, CDR3 DNA. D genes are given only for firm matches. Size is omitted from some rows. Given values are once, few, many or a class for expanded clones.

NA,TRBV7-9,NA,TRBJ1-2,CASSPEGYGYTF,TGTGCCAGCAGCCCAGAGGGTTATGGCTACACCTTC
TRBD2,TRBV5-8,NA,TRBJ2-5,CASSPYLAERETQYF,TGTGCCAGCAGCCCTTACCTAGCGGAGAGGGAGACCCAGTACTTC
NA,TRBV7-2,NA,TRBJ2-5,CASSALARETQYF,TGTGCCAGCAGCGCCCTAGCCCGGGAGACCCAGTACTTC
TRBD2,TRBV4-2,once,TRBJ2-3,CASSQVPGLAQGTQYF,TGTGCCAGCAGCCAAGTGCCGGGACTAGCGCAGGGTACGCAGTATTTT
TRBD1,TRBV4-3,NA,TRBJ1-4,CASSQDKGTDSNEKLFF,TGCGCCAGCAGCCAAGATAAGGGGACAGACAGTAATGAAAAACTGTTTTTT
TRBD2,TRBV3-1/TRBV3-2,few,TRBJ2-2,CASFCGLAGGPDTGELFF,TGTGCCAGCTTCTGCGGACTAGCGGGAGGGCCCGACACCGGGGAGCTGTTTTTT
NA,TRBV18,NA,TRBJ2-7,CASSRTGTLSYEQYF,TGTGCCAGCTCGCGTACAGGGACCCTCTCCTACGAGCAGTACTTC
TRBD1,TRBV7-2,NA,TRBJ2-2,CASSRRDRNTGELFF,TGTGCCAGCAGCCGCCGGGACAGGAACACCGGGGAGCTGTTTTTT
NA,TRBV10-3,NA,TRBJ1-2,CAIRETGTQYGYTF,TGTGCCATCAGGGAAACCGGGACACAATATGGCTACACCTTC
TRBD2,TRBV4-3,few,TRBJ2-7,CASSPGTSGTYEQYF,TGCGCCAGCAGCCCCGGGACTAGCGGGACGTACGAGCAGTACTTC
NA,TRBV30,NA,TRBJ1-1,CAWNVVQNTEAFF,TGTGCCTGGAATGTGGTACAGAACACTGAAGCTTTCTTT
NA,TRBV28,few,TRBJ2-2,CASSLRGWANTGELFF,TGTGCCAGCAGTTTACGGGGTTGGGCGAACACCGGGGAGCTGTTTTTT
NA,TRBV7-5,NA,TRBJ2-1,CARSRQGNGSYNEQFF,TGTGCCAGAAGCCGACAGGGTAATGGGTCCTACAATGAGCAGTTCTTC
TRBD2,TRBV7-9,medium-sized,TRBJ2-7,CASSLRASGDLPLFYEQYF,TGTGCCAGCAGCTTACGGGCTAGCGGCGATCTACCGCTGTTCTACGAGCAGTACTTC
TRBD1,TRBV6-5,once,TRBJ1-2,CAITGGWGYTF,TGTGCCATCACAGGGGGCTGGGGCTACACCTTC
NA,TRBV7-2,NA,TRBJ2-1,CASSLESGTYNEQFF,TGTGCCAGCAGCTTAGAATCCGGGACCTACAATGAGCAGTTCTTC
TRBD2,TRBV5-1,NA,TRBJ2-2,CASQLAGRNTGELFF,TGCGCCAGCCAGTTAGCGGGAAGGAACACCGGGGAGCTGTTTTTT
TRBD1,TRBV2,few,TRBJ1-6,CASSGQGAYNSPLHF,TGTGCCAGCTCCGGACAGGGGGCCTATAATTCACCCCTCCACTTT
NA,TRBV6-2/TRBV6-3,once,TRBJ2-5,CASSYSKGSGLQETQYF,TGTGCCAGCAGTTACTCGAAAGGTAGCGGACTCCAAGAGACCCAGTACTTC
NA,TRBV12-3/TRBV12-4,NA,TRBJ2-7,CASLLAHGHEQYF,TGTGCCAGTTTATTGGCTCATGGCCACGAGCAGTACTTC
NA,TRBV7-8,NA,TRBJ1-5,CASSLMGSEGQPQHF,TGTGCCAGCAGCTTGATGGGTAGCGAAGGTCAGCCCCAGCATTTT
NA,TRBV3-1/TRBV3-2,NA,TRBJ1-1,CASSLPSGVQAFF,TGTGCCAGCAGCCTTCCCTCCGGGGTGCAAGCTTTCTTT
NA,TRBV5-1,few,TRBJ1-6,CASSLGQGNSPLHF,TGCGCCAGCAGCTTGGGGCAGGGAAATTCACCCCTCCACTTT
NA,TRBV3-1/TRBV3-2,NA,TRBJ2-2,CASSQDSLRGAGASGELFF,TGTGCCAGCAGCCAAGATTCCCTACGGGGGGCGGGAGCTTCCGGGGAGCTGTTTTTT
TRBD2,TRBV3-1/TRBV3-2,NA,TRBJ2-1,CASSLLSTSGSGNEQFF,TGTGCCAGCAGCTTACTATCGACTAGCGGGAGTGGTAATGAGCAGTTCTTC
NA,TRBV18,NA,TRBJ1-2,CASSQDRSYGYTF,TGTGCCAGCTCACAAGACAGATCATATGGCTACACCTTC
NA,TRBV4-2,NA,TRBJ1-4,CASSQDGQGGREKLFF,TGTGCCAGCAGCCAAGATGGGCAGGGCGGTCGCGAAAAACTGTTTTTT
TRBD2,TRBV13,NA,TRBJ2-1,CASSLSSGNEQFF,TGTGCCAGCAGCTTGAGTAGCGGGAATGAGCAGTTCTTC
TRBD1,TRBV6-2/TRBV6-3,NA,TRBJ2-3,CASSLRDRVTDTQYF,TGTGCCAGCAGTCTCCGGGACAGGGTCACAGATACGCAGTATTTT
NA,TRBV6-5,once,TRBJ1-2,CASSQDSQRGYTF,TGTGCCAGCTCCCAGGACAGTCAAAGGGGCTACACCTTC
NA,TRBV7-3,NA,TRBJ2-2,CASSSLAYGELFF,TGTGCCAGCAGCTCTCTAGCGTACGGGGAGCTGTTTTTT
TRBD1,TRBV29-1,NA,TRBJ1-1,CSVDRVGTEAFF,TGCAGCGTCGACAGGGTGGGGACTGAAGCTTTCTTT
TRBD1,TRBV6-6,NA,TRBJ1-3,CASSDSGGSGNTIYF,TGTGCCAGCAGCGACTCAGGGGGCTCTGGAAACACCATATATTTT
NA,TRBV9,NA,TRBJ1-4,CASSQGTGNEKLFF,TGTGCCAGCAGCCAGGGGACGGGGAATGAAAAACTGTTTTTT